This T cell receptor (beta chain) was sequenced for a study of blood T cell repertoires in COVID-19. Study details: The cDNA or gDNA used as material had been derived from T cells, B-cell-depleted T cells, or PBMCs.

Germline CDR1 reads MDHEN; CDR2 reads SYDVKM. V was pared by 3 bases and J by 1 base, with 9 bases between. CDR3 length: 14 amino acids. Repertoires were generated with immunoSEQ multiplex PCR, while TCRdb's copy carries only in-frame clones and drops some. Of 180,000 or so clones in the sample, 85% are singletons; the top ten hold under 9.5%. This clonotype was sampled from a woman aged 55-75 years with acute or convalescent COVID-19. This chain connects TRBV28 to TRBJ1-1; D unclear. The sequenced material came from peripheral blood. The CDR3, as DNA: TGTGCCAGCAGTTTGCCTCTACCGAACACTGAAGCTTTCTTT. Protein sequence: CASSLPLPNTEAFF.